Described below is a single TCR beta chain sequence and its context. The target antigen is unknown. Trimming stripped 5 bases from V and 3 bases from J, with 16 bases between. The germline CDR1 and CDR2 sequences are LGHNA and YNFKEQ. This CDR3 is built from 16 residues. TCRdb keeps only in-frame clones here, not all; method: immunoSEQ multiplex PCR. This repertoire shows tens of thousands of clones, 84% found once; its top ten account for 17%. This sample is part of a study of PD-1 blockade in mismatch repair-deficient tumors. Background on the study: Patients had about 13 mismatch repair-deficient cancer types and were previously treated and progressing. Overall study findings and caveats: Tumor-resident clones, often absent from pretreatment blood, expanded after pembrolizumab and then contracted.

PCR or immunohistochemistry showed mismatch repair deficiency in every enrolled patient. The TCR-sequenced patients were a few responders to pembrolizumab. Material: peripheral blood, obtained 2 weeks after starting pembrolizumab. The chain recombines TRBV4-2 with TRBJ1-4; D gene unclear. The clonotype comes from an adult with mismatch repair-deficient cancer. The CDR3 protein is CASSSAPGYPNEKLFF. In DNA form, the CDR3 reads TGTGCCAGCAGCTCAGCGCCGGGCTACCCTAATGAAAAACTGTTTTTT.